This TCR beta chain was observed in a study of regulatory T cells in long-lasting Graves disease. General observations from the study: Reduced TCR diversity was observed in persistent Graves' patients versus newly diagnosed patients. Favored gene segments in persistent disease were TRBV28, TRBJ1-2 and TRBJ2-5.

Germline V gene sequence: CDR1 SSHAT, CDR2 FNYEAQ (reference sequence). The CDR3 contains 19 residues. Trimming removed 3 bases from V and 3 bases from J; junction bases left unmatched: 5. This clonotype was counted at least ten times. The antigen is not known. Time point reported: newly diagnosed GD, antithyroid drugs for less than 3 months. RNA isolated from PBMCs was used to make the TCR library. Sequencing libraries for TCR beta were prepared with iRepertoire HTBI primers and Arm-PCR of CDR3 regions. One entry per CDR3 protein results from TCRdb running MiXCR on the multiplex PCR reads. In the table there are 200,000 to 300,000 distinct CDR3 sequences, roughly 21% of which are singletons.

The chain combines TRBV7-7 with TRBJ2-6; 16 bases agree with TRBD2. This clonotype was sampled from a female donor with Graves disease. Sample: peripheral blood mononuclear cells (PBMCs), taken at new diagnosis, from a patient treated with antithyroid drugs. Here the CDR3 DNA reads TGTGCCAGCAGCTTGCCGGGACTAGCGGGGGGGCTTGGGGCCAACGTCCTGACTTTC. As protein: CASSLPGLAGGLGANVLTF.